A selection of T cell receptor beta chains follows, all from one sample in a study of blood T cell repertoires in COVID-19. The repertoire was sequenced with immunoSEQ multiplex PCR; TCRdb's copy has only in-frame clones and lacks some. The table has some 200,000 clones, roughly four fifths seen once. The sequencing input was PBMCs or T cells enriched from blood (not recorded which). The source of these receptors is a middle-aged woman with acute COVID-19. Each CDR3 is given with its conserved first and last residue. The order of the fields is J gene, D gene, V gene, clone size, CDR3 protein, CDR3 DNA. A D gene is named only where the DNA matches it firmly. Clone size is given for some rows only: seen once, a few or many times, or a class if the clone is expanded.

TRBJ1-5 . TRBV19 . CASSPSWRGPQHF TGTGCCAGTAGCCCCTCCTGGAGAGGGCCCCAGCATTTT
TRBJ2-2 . TRBV4-2 . CASSQDDDRNTGELFF TGTGCCAGCAGCCAAGACGACGACAGAAACACCGGGGAGCTGTTTTTT
TRBJ1-6 . TRBV30 . CAWSGEPGYNSPLHF TGTGCCTGGAGTGGCGAGCCGGGGTATAATTCACCCCTCCACTTT
TRBJ1-5 . TRBV4-1 . CASSQDSGIRGNQPQHF TGCGCCAGCAGCCAAGATTCCGGGATCCGGGGCAATCAGCCCCAGCATTTT
TRBJ2-2 TRBD1 TRBV19 . CASTQGSGTGELFF TGTGCCAGTACACAGGGGTCGGGCACCGGGGAGCTGTTTTTT
TRBJ2-7 TRBD2 TRBV5-1 . CASSPQGLAGSYEQYF TGCGCCAGCAGCCCCCAAGGACTAGCGGGGTCCTACGAGCAGTACTTC
TRBJ1-2 . TRBV27 . CASSLVDTGYGYTF TGTGCCAGCAGTTTGGTAGACACCGGCTATGGCTACACCTTC
TRBJ2-3 . TRBV7-2 . CASSPPGIRDTQYF TGTGCCAGCAGCCCGCCGGGAATACGAGATACGCAGTATTTT
TRBJ2-1 TRBD2 TRBV7-2 many CASSYPGLAGRNEQFF TGTGCCAGCAGTTATCCGGGACTAGCGGGCCGCAATGAGCAGTTCTTC
TRBJ2-2 . TRBV24-1 . CATISGPDPNGELFF TGTGCCACCATAAGCGGTCCTGACCCCAACGGGGAGCTGTTTTTT
TRBJ2-3 TRBD2 TRBV9 . CASSVASGRDPRDTQYF TGTGCCAGCAGCGTAGCAAGCGGGAGGGATCCCAGAGATACGCAGTATTTT
TRBJ1-3 . TRBV7-8 . CASSLSSGVRSGNTIYF TGTGCCAGCAGCCTTTCCTCAGGGGTCCGCTCTGGAAACACCATATATTTT
TRBJ2-1 TRBD1 TRBV11-2 once CASSPWDRGLRLENNEQFF TGTGCCAGCAGCCCCTGGGACAGGGGGCTCAGGTTGGAAAACAATGAGCAGTTCTTC
TRBJ2-2 TRBD2 TRBV7-6 . CASTAASGSNTGELFF TGTGCCAGCACCGCTGCTAGCGGCTCGAACACCGGGGAGCTGTTTTTT
TRBJ1-1 . TRBV29-1 . CSARGGTEAFF TGCAGCGCACGGGGGGGGACTGAAGCTTTCTTT
TRBJ1-5 TRBD1 TRBV4-1 . CASSQDRTGLGNQPQHF TGCGCCAGCAGCCAAGATAGGACAGGGCTCGGAAATCAGCCCCAGCATTTT
TRBJ2-7 TRBD1 TRBV19 once CASSIGLPGQGAYEQYF TGTGCCAGTAGTATCGGCCTACCGGGACAGGGAGCCTACGAGCAGTACTTC
TRBJ1-4 TRBD1 TRBV5-1 . CASSRHTDRATNEKLFF TGCGCCAGCAGCCGACACACTGACAGGGCAACTAATGAAAAACTGTTTTTT
TRBJ1-5 . TRBV18 . CASSPDGSGQPQHF TGTGCCAGCTCACCCGACGGGTCGGGTCAGCCCCAGCATTTT
TRBJ2-1 . TRBV7-8 . CASSRRGGDEQFF TGTGCCAGCAGCCGGCGGGGCGGTGATGAGCAGTTCTTC
TRBJ2-1 TRBD2 TRBV4-3 . CASSPGLAGASYNEQFF TGCGCCAGCAGCCCTGGACTAGCGGGGGCTTCCTACAATGAGCAGTTCTTC
TRBJ1-1 TRBD1 TRBV4-3 . CASSLIQGGEAFF TGCGCCAGCAGCCTCATACAGGGGGGTGAAGCTTTCTTT
TRBJ1-2 . TRBV7-9 . CASSPRNTEIYGYTF TGTGCCAGCAGCCCCCGGAACACAGAGATCTATGGCTACACCTTC
TRBJ1-4 TRBD1 TRBV5-6 . CASSSGQGTANEKLFF TGTGCCAGCAGCTCGGGACAGGGAACGGCTAATGAAAAACTGTTTTTT
TRBJ2-7 . TRBV9 many CASSGALRGEQYF TGTGCCAGCAGCGGAGCCCTCAGGGGTGAGCAGTACTTC
TRBJ2-2 TRBD2 TRBV6-1 . CASSATKRGYDTGELFF TGTGCCAGCAGTGCCACTAAGCGGGGGTACGACACCGGGGAGCTGTTTTTT
TRBJ1-4 TRBD1 TRBV28 . CASSRTGAREKLFF TGTGCCAGCAGTAGGACAGGCGCTAGGGAAAAACTGTTTTTT
TRBJ2-3 TRBD1 TRBV23-1 few CASSRLGQGADTQYF TGCGCCAGCAGTCGTTTGGGACAGGGAGCAGATACGCAGTATTTT
TRBJ2-3 . TRBV28 once CASTLQATHDTQYF TGTGCCAGCACCTTGCAAGCGACGCATGATACGCAGTATTTT
TRBJ1-1 . TRBV6-5 . CATRSFQAMNTEAFF TGTGCCACCCGGTCGTTCCAGGCCATGAACACTGAAGCTTTCTTT
TRBJ2-7 . TRBV7-9 . CASGPRDSRRQYF TGTGCCAGCGGCCCGCGCGACAGCCGGAGGCAGTACTTC
TRBJ1-1 . TRBV5-1 . CASSLGPGDTEAFF TGCGCCAGCAGCTTGGGACCCGGGGACACTGAAGCTTTCTTT
TRBJ1-3 . TRBV6-6 . CASRQQGAGNTIYF TGTGCCAGCAGGCAACAGGGAGCTGGAAACACCATATATTTT
TRBJ1-4 . TRBV23-1 . CASSQSAGEREKLFF TGCGCCAGCAGTCAATCGGCAGGGGAACGAGAAAAACTGTTTTTT
TRBJ2-7 . TRBV3-1/TRBV3-2 . CASSPTGSGEQYF TGTGCCAGCAGCCCTACAGGGTCTGGCGAGCAGTACTTC
TRBJ1-5 TRBD1 TRBV27 . CASSLLGQGNQPQHF TGTGCCAGCAGTTTATTAGGACAGGGAAACCAGCCCCAGCATTTT
TRBJ2-5 . TRBV5-1 once CASRAGRETQYF TGCGCCAGCAGGGCGGGCCGGGAGACCCAGTACTTC
TRBJ1-2 . TRBV30 . CAWSLPGRPYGYTF TGTGCCTGGAGTCTCCCAGGGCGCCCCTATGGCTACACCTTC
TRBJ1-4 TRBD1 TRBV2 . CASSAGRGVTNEKLFF TGTGCCAGCAGTGCAGGCAGGGGGGTAACTAATGAAAAACTGTTTTTT
TRBJ2-4 . TRBV20-1 . CSAVHKFQYF TGCAGCGCCGTTCACAAATTCCAGTACTTC
TRBJ1-6 . TRBV10-3 . CAISESGRGNSPLHF TGTGCCATCAGTGAGTCGGGCAGGGGCAATTCACCCCTCCACTTT
TRBJ1-2 TRBD1 TRBV5-4 . CASSSGQGYGYTF TGTGCCAGCAGCTCCGGACAGGGTTATGGCTACACCTTC
TRBJ1-2 . TRBV19 . CASSINSNYGYTF TGTGCCAGTAGTATAAACTCTAACTATGGCTACACCTTC
TRBJ1-1 . TRBV29-1 . CSVVSRRGNEAFF TGCAGCGTTGTTAGCAGGAGAGGGAATGAAGCTTTCTTT
TRBJ2-1 . TRBV10-2 . CASSDGGFSYNEQFF TGCGCCAGCAGTGATGGAGGGTTCTCCTACAATGAGCAGTTCTTC
TRBJ1-5 . TRBV18 . CASSKEPGPQHF TGTGCCAGCTCAAAGGAGCCGGGGCCCCAGCATTTT
TRBJ2-3 TRBD2 TRBV7-9 . CASSLASGGFTDTQYF TGTGCCAGCAGCTTGGCTAGCGGGGGGTTCACAGATACGCAGTATTTT
TRBJ2-3 . TRBV7-6 few CASRPLSSTDTQYF TGTGCCAGCAGACCACTCTCTAGCACAGATACGCAGTATTTT
TRBJ1-1 . TRBV2 . CASSEFRTEAFF TGTGCCAGCAGTGAGTTTCGGACTGAAGCTTTCTTT